The subject of this entry is one TCR beta chain. This sample is drawn from a study of blood T cell repertoires in COVID-19. Study as a whole: In each case, the material was cDNA or gDNA derived from T cells, B-cell-depleted T cells, or PBMCs.

Generated by immunoSEQ multiplex PCR, the TCRdb table keeps only in-frame clones and is missing some. The data show about 300,000 clones, 70% to 90% seen once. Germline loops: CDR1 MNHEY, CDR2 SVGEGT. This CDR3 comprises 13 residues. The V end was cut by 0 bases, the J end by 10 bases, with 12 bases between. This sequence originates from a woman aged 25 to 39 with COVID-19, enrolled during active disease. Specimen: peripheral blood. The rearrangement links TRBV6-2 or TRBV6-3 to TRBJ1-1; D is uncertain. In nucleotides, the CDR3 is TGTGCCAGCAGTTACTCAGAGTGGAGGACAGCTTTCTTT. This codes for CASSYSEWRTAFF.